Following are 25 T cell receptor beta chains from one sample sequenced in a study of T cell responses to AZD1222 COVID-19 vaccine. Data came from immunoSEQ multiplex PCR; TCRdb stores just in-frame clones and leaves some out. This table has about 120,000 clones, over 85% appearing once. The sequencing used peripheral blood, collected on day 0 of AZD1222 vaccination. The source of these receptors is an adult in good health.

DNA for the CDR3: TGCGCCAGCAGCCAAGATCCCATCCTAGGGAACATTCAGTACTTC. Its translation is CASSQDPILGNIQYF. The chain carries TRBV4-1 and TRBJ2-4, with no clear D. The CDR3 length is 15 residues. With 0 bases removed from V and 7 bases from J, the gap between germline ends came to 13 bases. The germline CDR1 and CDR2 sequences are MGHRA and YSYEKL.

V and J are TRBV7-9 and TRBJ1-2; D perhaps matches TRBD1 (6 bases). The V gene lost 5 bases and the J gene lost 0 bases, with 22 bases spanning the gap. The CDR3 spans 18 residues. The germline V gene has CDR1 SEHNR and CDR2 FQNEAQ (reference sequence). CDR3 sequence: CASSPTSPTGRANYGYTF. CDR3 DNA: TGTGCCAGCAGCCCGACGTCGCCAACAGGGCGTGCTAACTATGGCTACACCTTC.

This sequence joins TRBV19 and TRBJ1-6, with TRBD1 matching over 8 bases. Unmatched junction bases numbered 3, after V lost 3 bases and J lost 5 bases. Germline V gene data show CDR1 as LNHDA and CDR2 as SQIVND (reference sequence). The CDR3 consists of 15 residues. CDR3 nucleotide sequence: TGTGCCAGTAGTATGGGACAGGCAGATAATTCACCCCTCCACTTT. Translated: CASSMGQADNSPLHF.

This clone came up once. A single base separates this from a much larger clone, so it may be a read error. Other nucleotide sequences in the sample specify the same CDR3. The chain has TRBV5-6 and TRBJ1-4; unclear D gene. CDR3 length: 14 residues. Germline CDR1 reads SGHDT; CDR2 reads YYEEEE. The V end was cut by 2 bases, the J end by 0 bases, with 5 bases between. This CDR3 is CASSLIATNEKLFF. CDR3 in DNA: TGTGCCAGCAGCTTAATAGCAACTAATGAAAAACTGTTTTTT.

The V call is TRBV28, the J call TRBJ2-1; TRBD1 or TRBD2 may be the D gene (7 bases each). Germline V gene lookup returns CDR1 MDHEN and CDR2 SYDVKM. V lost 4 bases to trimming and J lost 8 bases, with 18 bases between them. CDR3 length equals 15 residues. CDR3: CASSSHRGGRDEQFF. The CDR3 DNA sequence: TGTGCCAGCAGTTCCCACAGGGGAGGGAGGGATGAGCAGTTCTTC.

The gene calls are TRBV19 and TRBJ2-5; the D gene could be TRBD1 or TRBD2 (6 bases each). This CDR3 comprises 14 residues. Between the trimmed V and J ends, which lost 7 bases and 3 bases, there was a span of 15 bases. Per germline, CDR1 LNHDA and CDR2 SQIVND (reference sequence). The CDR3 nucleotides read TGTGCCAGTACCCCGAGGGGGGCCGAAGAGACCCAGTACTTC. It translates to CASTPRGAEETQYF.

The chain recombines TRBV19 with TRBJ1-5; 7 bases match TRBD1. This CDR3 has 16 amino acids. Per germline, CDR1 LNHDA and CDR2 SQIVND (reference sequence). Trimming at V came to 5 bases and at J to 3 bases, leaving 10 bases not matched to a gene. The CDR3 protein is CASSHRQGRNNQPQHF. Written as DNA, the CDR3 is TGTGCCAGTAGTCACCGACAGGGTAGGAACAATCAGCCCCAGCATTTT.

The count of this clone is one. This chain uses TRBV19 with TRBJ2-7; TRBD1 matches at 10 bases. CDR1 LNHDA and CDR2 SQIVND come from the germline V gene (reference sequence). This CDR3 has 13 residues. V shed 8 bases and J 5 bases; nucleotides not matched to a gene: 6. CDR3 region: CASSGDRGDEQYF. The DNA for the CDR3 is TGTGCCAGTTCCGGGGACAGGGGCGACGAGCAGTACTTC. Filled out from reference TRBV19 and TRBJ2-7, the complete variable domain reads DGGITQSPKYLFRKEGQNVTLSCEQNLNHDAMYWYRQDPGQGLRLIYYSQIVNDFQKGDIAEGYSVSREKKESFPLTVTSAQKNPTAFYLCASSGDRGDEQYFGPGTRLTVT.

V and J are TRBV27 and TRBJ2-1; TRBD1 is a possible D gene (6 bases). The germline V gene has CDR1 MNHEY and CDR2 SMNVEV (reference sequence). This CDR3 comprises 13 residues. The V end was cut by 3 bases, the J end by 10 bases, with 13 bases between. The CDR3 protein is CASSFLQGGEQFF. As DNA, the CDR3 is TGTGCCAGCAGTTTCTTACAGGGTGGAGAGCAGTTCTTC.

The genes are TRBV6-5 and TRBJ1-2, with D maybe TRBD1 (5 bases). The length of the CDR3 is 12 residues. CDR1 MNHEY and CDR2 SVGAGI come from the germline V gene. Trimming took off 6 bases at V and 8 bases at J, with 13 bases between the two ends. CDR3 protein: CASRGDPTGYTF. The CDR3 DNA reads TGTGCCAGCAGGGGGGACCCAACAGGCTACACCTTC.

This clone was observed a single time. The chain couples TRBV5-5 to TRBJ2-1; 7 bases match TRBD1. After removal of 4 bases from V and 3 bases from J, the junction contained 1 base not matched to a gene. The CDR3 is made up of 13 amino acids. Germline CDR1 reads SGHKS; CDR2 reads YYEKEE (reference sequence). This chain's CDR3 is CASSGDSYNEQFF. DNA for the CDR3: TGTGCCAGCAGCGGGGACAGCTACAATGAGCAGTTCTTC.

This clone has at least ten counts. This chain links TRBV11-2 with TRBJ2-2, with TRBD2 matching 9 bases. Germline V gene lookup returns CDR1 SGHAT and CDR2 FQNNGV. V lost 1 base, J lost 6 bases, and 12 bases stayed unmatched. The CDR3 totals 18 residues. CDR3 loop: CASSLVGSGRTYAGELFF. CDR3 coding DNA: TGTGCCAGCAGCTTAGTCGGTAGCGGGAGAACTTACGCCGGGGAGCTGTTTTTT.

This CDR3 reads CASSGWDRVKIMNTEAFF. In DNA form, the CDR3 reads TGTGCCAGCAGCGGCTGGGACAGGGTGAAAATTATGAACACTGAAGCTTTCTTT. The chain joins TRBV5-5 to TRBJ1-1, with 9 bases that match TRBD1. Per germline, CDR1 SGHKS and CDR2 YYEKEE (reference sequence). This CDR3 is 18 amino acids long. The junction had 13 bases not matched to a gene; V was cut back by 4 bases and J by 0 bases. Full variable domain (outside the CDR3, taken from reference TRBV5-5 and TRBJ1-1): DAGVTQSPTHLIKTRGQQVTLRCSPISGHKSVSWYQQVLGQGPQFIFQYYEKEERGRGNFPDRFSARQFPNYSSELNVNALLLGDSALYLCASSGWDRVKIMNTEAFFGQGTRLTVV.

DNA of the CDR3: TGTGCCAGCAGGAGAGCGGGAGGGGATACGCAGTATTTT. This encodes CASRRAGGDTQYF. The rearrangement joins TRBV7-6 to TRBJ2-3; TRBD2 matches 10 bases. The J segment lost 6 bases and the V segment lost 6 bases, leaving 3 bases of the junction unmatched. The germline CDR1 and CDR2 sequences are SGHVS and FNYEAQ. The CDR3 length is 13 residues.

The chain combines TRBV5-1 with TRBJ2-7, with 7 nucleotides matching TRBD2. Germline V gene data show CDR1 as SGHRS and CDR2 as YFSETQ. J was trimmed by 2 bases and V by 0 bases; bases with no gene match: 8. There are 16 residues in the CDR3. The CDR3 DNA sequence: TGCGCCAGCAGCTTGGGGCGGGGGACGCCTGCCTACGAGCAGTACTTC. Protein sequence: CASSLGRGTPAYEQYF. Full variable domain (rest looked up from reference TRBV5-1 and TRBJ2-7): KAGVTQTPRYLIKTRGQQVTLSCSPISGHRSVSWYQQTPGQGLQFLFEYFSETQRNKGNFPGRFSGRQFSNSRSEMNVSTLELGDSALYLCASSLGRGTPAYEQYFGPGTRLTVT.

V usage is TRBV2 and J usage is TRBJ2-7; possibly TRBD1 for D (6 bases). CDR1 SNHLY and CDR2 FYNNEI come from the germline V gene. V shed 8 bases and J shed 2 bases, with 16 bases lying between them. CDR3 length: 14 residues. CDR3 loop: CASVQQGRTYEQYF. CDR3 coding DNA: TGTGCCAGCGTCCAACAGGGCAGAACCTACGAGCAGTACTTC.

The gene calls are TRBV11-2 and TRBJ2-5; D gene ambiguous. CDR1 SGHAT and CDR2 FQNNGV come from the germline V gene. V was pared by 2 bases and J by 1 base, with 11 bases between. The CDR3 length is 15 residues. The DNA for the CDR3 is TGTGCCAGCAGCTTAAGCCCAGCCCCCCAAGAGACCCAGTACTTC. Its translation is CASSLSPAPQETQYF.

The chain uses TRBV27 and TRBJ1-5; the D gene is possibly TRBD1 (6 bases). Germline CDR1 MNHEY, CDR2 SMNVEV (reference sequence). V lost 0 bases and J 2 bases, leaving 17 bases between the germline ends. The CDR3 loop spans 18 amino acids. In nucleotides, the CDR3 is TGTGCCAGCAGTTTATCCCCGGGGCAGGGGAAAGGCAATCAGCCCCAGCATTTT. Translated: CASSLSPGQGKGNQPQHF.

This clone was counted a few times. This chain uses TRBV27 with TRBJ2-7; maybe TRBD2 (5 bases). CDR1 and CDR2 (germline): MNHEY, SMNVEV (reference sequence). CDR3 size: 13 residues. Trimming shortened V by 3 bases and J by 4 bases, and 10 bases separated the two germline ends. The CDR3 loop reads CASSFRERYEQYF. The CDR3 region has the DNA TGTGCCAGCAGTTTCCGCGAGCGGTACGAGCAGTACTTC.

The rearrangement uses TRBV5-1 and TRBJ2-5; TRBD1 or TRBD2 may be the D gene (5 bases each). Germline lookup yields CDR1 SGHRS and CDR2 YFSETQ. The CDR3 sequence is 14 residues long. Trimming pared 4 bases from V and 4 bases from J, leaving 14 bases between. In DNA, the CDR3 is TGCGCCAGCAGCCCTCTAGGGGCGGGAGAGACCCAGTACTTC. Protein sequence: CASSPLGAGETQYF.

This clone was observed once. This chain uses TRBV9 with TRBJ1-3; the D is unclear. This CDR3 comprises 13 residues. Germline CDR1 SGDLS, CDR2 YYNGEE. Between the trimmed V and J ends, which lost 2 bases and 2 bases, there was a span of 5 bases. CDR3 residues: CASSVRAGNTIYF. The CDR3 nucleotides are TGTGCCAGCAGCGTGAGAGCTGGAAACACCATATATTTT.

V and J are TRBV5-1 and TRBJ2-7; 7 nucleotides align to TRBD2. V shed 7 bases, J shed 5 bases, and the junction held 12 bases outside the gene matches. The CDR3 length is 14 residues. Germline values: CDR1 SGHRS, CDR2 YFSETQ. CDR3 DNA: TGCGCCAGCGCCCTTATCGGGAGGATAAACGAGCAGTACTTC. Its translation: CASALIGRINEQYF.

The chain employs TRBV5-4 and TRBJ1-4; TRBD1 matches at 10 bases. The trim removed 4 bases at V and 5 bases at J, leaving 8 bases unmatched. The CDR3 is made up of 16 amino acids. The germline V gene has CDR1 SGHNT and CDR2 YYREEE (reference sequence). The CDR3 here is CASSTGQGDLNEKLFF. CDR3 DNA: TGTGCCAGCAGCACAGGACAGGGGGATTTGAATGAAAAACTGTTTTTT.

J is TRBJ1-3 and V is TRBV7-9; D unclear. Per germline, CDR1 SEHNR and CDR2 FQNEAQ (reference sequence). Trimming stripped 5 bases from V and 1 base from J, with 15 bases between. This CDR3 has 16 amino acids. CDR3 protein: CASSQASGVSGNTIYF. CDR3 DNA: TGTGCCAGCAGCCAGGCGAGTGGGGTATCTGGAAACACCATATATTTT.

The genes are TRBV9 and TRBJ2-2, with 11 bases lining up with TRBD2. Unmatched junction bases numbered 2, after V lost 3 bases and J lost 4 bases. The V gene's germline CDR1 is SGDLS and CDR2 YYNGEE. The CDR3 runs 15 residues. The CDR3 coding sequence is TGTGCCAGCAGCGAGACTAGCGGGGTCACCGGGGAGCTGTTTTTT. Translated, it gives CASSETSGVTGELFF.